In its sample, the clone carrying this T cell receptor beta chain was seen a few times. Its antigen is currently unknown. The junction departs from germline at one end; a sequencing error may be responsible. Per germline, CDR1 SSHAT and CDR2 FNYEAQ (reference sequence). This CDR3 comprises 14 residues. The data belong to a study of CD8 T cells in ankylosing spondylitis. Study conclusions and caveats: Reportedly, disease-linked clones are significantly enriched in ankylosing spondylitis patients' matched synovial fluid. Disease-linked clones were CD8+ and relatively rare in peripheral blood. One TCR beta motif, made up of under ten highly homologous variants, appeared characteristic of ankylosing spondylitis blood.

Construction of TCR beta libraries was performed using quantitative 5'-RACE with molecular barcodes. TCRdb re-analysed the 5' RACE reads in MiXCR, keeping a single row per CDR3 protein. The sample lists a few hundred thousand distinct CDR3 sequences, over 15% occurring once. This receptor was identified in a male donor with ankylosing spondylitis or in good health (not recorded which). Source material: blood, either unsorted or a sorted T cell fraction (not recorded which). This chain joins TRBV7-7 and TRBJ2-1; a possible D gene is TRBD2 (5 bases). In DNA, the CDR3 is TGTGCTAGCAGCTTACCGGGATTACACAATGAGCAGTTCTTC. It specifies CASSLPGLHNEQFF. The full variable domain, its missing parts supplied by reference TRBV7-7 and TRBJ2-1, is GAGVSQSPRYKVTKRGQDVTLRCDPISSHATLYWYQQALGQGPEFLTYFNYEAQPDKSGLPSDRFSAERPEGSISTLTIQRTEQRDSAMYRCASSLPGLHNEQFFGPGTRLTVL.